This TCR beta chain was sequenced in a study of cytomegalovirus exposure and HLA in healthy donors. With 60 Vbeta and 13 Jbeta primers, the PCR was carried out. The repertoire was sequenced with immunoSEQ multiplex PCR; TCRdb's copy has only in-frame clones and lacks some. The sample shows 180,000 or so clones, around four fifths of them seen only once. There are 15 residues in the CDR3. Germline CDR1 reads SGDLS; CDR2 reads YYNGEE. V lost 4 bases, J lost 4 bases, and 4 bases stayed unmatched. This TCR was recovered from a young man in good health and CMV-seronegative. The material sequenced was PBMCs. The rearrangement uses TRBV9 and TRBJ2-2; TRBD1 matches 10 bases. The CDR3 DNA reads TGTGCCAGCAGCCTTCGGGACAGGGGCACCGGGGAGCTGTTTTTT. Its translation: CASSLRDRGTGELFF.